This T cell receptor beta chain was found in a study of human T cells and chemical hapten exposure. Regarding time point: patch test 1, 2 weeks after DPC sensitization. The treatment here: therapeutic diphenylcyclopropenone sensitization with weekly scalp DPC. The study enrolled 18 to 70-year-old alopecia patients suitable for DPC. Individual cDNA molecules had unique molecular identifiers attached to them by the library. As originally analysed: A typical sample had around 90,000 TCRs, with about 23,224 to 690,600 overall. Using its own MiXCR run on the RACE reads, TCRdb lists one record per CDR3 protein. The V and J calls, along with clone size, are taken from TCRdb and not from the paper's own processing. The sample consists of tens of thousands of distinct CDR3 sequences, around a tenth of them appearing once. V dropped 0 bases and J dropped 6; count of bases not matched to a gene: 10. This CDR3 is built from 15 residues. The germline gives CDR1 DFQATT, CDR2 SNEGSKA (reference sequence).

This sequence originates from a woman in her 50s with alopecia areata. Some clones in this sample may be carry-over from other donors' samples. The genes are TRBV20-1 and TRBJ2-5; 7 nucleotides agree with TRBD2. The sample here was whole blood, taken in connection with sensitization to the hapten diphenylcyclopropenone (DPC). Here the CDR3 reads CSARDQRGLQQTQYF. CDR3 sequence (DNA): TGCAGTGCTAGAGATCAGCGGGGCCTCCAGCAGACCCAGTACTTC.